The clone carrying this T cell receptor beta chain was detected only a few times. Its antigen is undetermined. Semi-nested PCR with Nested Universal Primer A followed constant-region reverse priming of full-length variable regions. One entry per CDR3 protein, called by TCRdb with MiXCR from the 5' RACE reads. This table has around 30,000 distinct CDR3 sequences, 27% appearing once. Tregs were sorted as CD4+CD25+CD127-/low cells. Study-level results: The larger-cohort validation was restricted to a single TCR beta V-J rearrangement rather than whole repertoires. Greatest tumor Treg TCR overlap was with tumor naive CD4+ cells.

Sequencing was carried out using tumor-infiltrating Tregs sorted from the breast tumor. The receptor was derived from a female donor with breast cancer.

CDR3 in amino acids: CAWSVGGYGEQFF. CDR3 DNA: TGTGCCTGGAGTGTGGGGGGGTACGGTGAGCAGTTCTTC. The chain joins TRBV30 to TRBJ2-1, with TRBD2 matching over 7 bases. V was pared by 0 bases and J by 9 bases, with 5 bases of the junction left unmatched. This CDR3 spans 13 amino acids. Germline V gives CDR1 GTSNPN, CDR2 SVGIG (reference sequence).